The 28 T cell receptor beta chains below were found in one sample sequenced in a study of blood T cell repertoires in COVID-19. Using immunoSEQ multiplex PCR, the repertoire was profiled, and TCRdb retains in-frame clones only, with some absent. The profile shows about 100,000 clones, 70% to 80% of them singletons. The sample comprised peripheral blood. These receptors came from a human donor in a cohort sampled during active COVID-19.

The genes are TRBV20-1 and TRBJ1-1; tentatively, D is TRBD1 (5 bases). V was trimmed by 3 bases and J by 4 bases, leaving 9 bases between them. The CDR3 spans 12 residues. CDR1 is DFQATT and CDR2 is SNEGSKA in the germline V gene (reference sequence). The CDR3 reads CSASTGRTEAFF. Here the CDR3 DNA reads TGCAGTGCTAGTACAGGCCGCACTGAAGCTTTCTTT.

The rearrangement joins TRBV14 to TRBJ2-6; D gene ambiguous. Germline V gene data show CDR1 as SGHDN and CDR2 as FVKESK. The CDR3 extends over 13 amino acids. V lost 5 bases to trimming and J lost 2 bases, with 4 bases between them. CDR3 DNA sequence: TGTGCCAGCAGCTTAACTGGGGCCAACGTCCTGACTTTC. Its protein is CASSLTGANVLTF.

The rearrangement links TRBV19 to TRBJ2-5, with a weak D call TRBD2 (6 bases). The ends were cut back, 5 bases at V and 5 bases at J, with 15 bases in the middle. The germline CDR1 and CDR2 sequences are LNHDA and SQIVND (reference sequence). The CDR3 loop spans 14 amino acids. CDR3 coding DNA: TGTGCCAGTAGTGCGGACGGGAGAAGGGAGACCCAGTACTTC. Translation: CASSADGRRETQYF.

This rearrangement joins TRBV3-1 (or the pseudogene TRBV3-2) to TRBJ2-7; perhaps TRBD2 as D (6 bases). Germline V gene sequence: CDR1 LGHDT, CDR2 YNNKEL (reference sequence). The CDR3 covers 15 residues. The V end lost 1 base, the J end lost 5 bases, and 15 bases lay between the germline ends. The CDR3 sequence: CASSQGFYGGDEQYF. CDR3 nucleotide sequence: TGTGCCAGCAGCCAAGGTTTCTACGGCGGGGACGAGCAGTACTTC.

This clone was observed a few times. The J gene is TRBJ2-5, the V gene TRBV11-2; 9 bases align to TRBD2. V lost 4 bases, J lost 1 base, and 10 bases stayed unmatched. Germline CDR1 and CDR2: SGHAT and FQNNGV. The CDR3 runs 17 residues. The CDR3 loop reads CASSSLVAGVFQETQYF. The DNA of the CDR3 is TGTGCCAGCAGCTCCCTGGTAGCGGGAGTGTTCCAAGAGACCCAGTACTTC.

The DNA for the CDR3 is TGTGCCAGCAGCTTAACCGGGACAGGGGTTCAGACCCAGTACTTC. Its translation: CASSLTGTGVQTQYF. This chain uses TRBV7-2 with TRBJ2-5; TRBD1 matches 10 bases. Germline assignment: CDR1 SGHTA and CDR2 FQGNSA. V shed 2 bases and J 6 bases; nucleotides not matched to a gene: 6. CDR3 length: 15 amino acids.

The chain has TRBV18 and TRBJ2-3; 9 nucleotides align to TRBD1. There are 16 residues in the CDR3. The ends lost 5 bases at V and 2 bases at J; junction bases unmatched: 8. CDR1 KGHSH and CDR2 LQKENI come from the germline V gene. CDR3 amino acids: CASSSRDRDNTDTQYF. The CDR3 nucleotides read TGTGCCAGCTCATCCCGGGACAGGGACAACACAGATACGCAGTATTTT.

The rearrangement links TRBV27 to TRBJ2-2; 10 positions match TRBD1. V shed 7 bases, J shed 0 bases, and the junction held 17 bases outside the gene matches. CDR3 size: 20 residues. Germline CDR1 reads MNHEY; CDR2 reads SMNVEV (reference sequence). CDR3 loop: CASTTISRQGATTNTGELFF. The CDR3 bases are TGTGCCAGCACCACTATCAGTAGACAGGGGGCGACTACGAACACCGGGGAGCTGTTTTTT.

The chain carries TRBV5-5 and TRBJ1-5; the match to TRBD1 covers 11 bases. The CDR3 runs 15 residues. The germline V gene encodes CDR1 SGHKS and CDR2 YYEKEE (reference sequence). V lost 3 bases to trimming and J lost 8 bases; unmatched junction nucleotides: 7. The CDR3 sequence is CASSSTGTGGEPQHF. The CDR3 DNA is TGTGCCAGCAGCTCAACCGGGACAGGGGGTGAGCCCCAGCATTTT. Filled out from reference TRBV5-5 and TRBJ1-5, the complete variable domain reads DAGVTQSPTHLIKTRGQQVTLRCSPISGHKSVSWYQQVLGQGPQFIFQYYEKEERGRGNFPDRFSARQFPNYSSELNVNALLLGDSALYLCASSSTGTGGEPQHFGDGTRLSIL.

This clone is a singleton in its sample. The rearrangement joins TRBV11-2 to TRBJ2-2, with D perhaps TRBD2 (5 bases). Per the germline V gene, CDR1 is SGHAT and CDR2 is FQNNGV. This CDR3 spans 16 amino acids. Trimming shortened V by 5 bases and J by 1 base, and 14 bases separated the two germline ends. The CDR3 spells CASSPETKMNTGELFF. The CDR3 region has the DNA TGTGCCAGCAGCCCAGAGACTAAAATGAACACCGGGGAGCTGTTTTTT.

This clone was recorded a few times. The chain links TRBV6-5 to TRBJ1-6, with 8 positions matching TRBD1. After removal of 0 bases from V and 8 bases from J, the junction contained 6 bases not matched to a gene. The CDR3 has 16 residues. Germline V gene sequence: CDR1 MNHEY, CDR2 SVGAGI. The CDR3 spells CASSYSAGQGHSPLHF. The CDR3 nucleotides are TGTGCCAGCAGTTACTCGGCTGGACAGGGTCATTCACCCCTCCACTTT.

The chain carries TRBV7-9 and TRBJ2-3, with D possibly matching TRBD2 (5 bases). V was shortened by 8 bases and J by 2 bases, with 11 bases between the two germline ends. From germline, CDR1 is SEHNR and CDR2 FQNEAQ (reference sequence). The CDR3 spans 13 residues. The CDR3 nucleotides are TGTGCCAGCTCGCGGGCAGACACAGATACGCAGTATTTT. Translated: CASSRADTDTQYF.

V and J are TRBV5-4 and TRBJ2-1; TRBD2 is a possible D gene (5 bases). Germline CDR1 and CDR2: SGHNT and YYREEE (reference sequence). This CDR3 comprises 13 residues. The V end lost 0 bases, the J end lost 7 bases, and 8 bases lay between the germline ends. The CDR3 here is CASSLGELNEQFF. The CDR3 region has the DNA TGTGCCAGCAGCTTGGGGGAGTTAAATGAGCAGTTCTTC.

This clone was picked up one time. This chain joins TRBV7-3 and TRBJ2-1; 7 bases map to TRBD2. Germline V gene data show CDR1 as SGHTA and CDR2 as FQGTGA. The CDR3 runs to 16 residues. V trimming: 1 base; J trimming: 6 bases; junction bases outside the gene matches: 9. CDR3 loop: CASSLNVGGTGNEQFF. The CDR3 nucleotides are TGTGCCAGCAGCTTAAATGTCGGGGGGACTGGCAATGAGCAGTTCTTC.

The V call is TRBV3-1 (or the pseudogene TRBV3-2), the J call TRBJ1-1, with D possibly being TRBD1 (6 bases). The V gene lost 5 bases and the J gene lost 1 base, with 8 bases spanning the gap. The germline V gene encodes CDR1 LGHDT and CDR2 YNNKEL (reference sequence). This CDR3 is 13 amino acids long. CDR3 DNA: TGTGCCAGCAGCGAGGACAGGAACACTGAAGCTTTCTTT. Its translation: CASSEDRNTEAFF.

Here the CDR3 DNA reads TGTGCCAGCAGTTTCAAGACAGGGTCAAACACCGGGGAGCTGTTTTTT. The encoded protein is CASSFKTGSNTGELFF. The gene calls are TRBV2 and TRBJ2-2, with 7 bases matching TRBD1. CDR1 and CDR2 from the germline V gene are SNHLY and FYNNEI. The CDR3 length is 16 residues. The V gene end was trimmed by 5 bases and the J gene end by 2 bases; junction bases not matched to a gene: 8. The entire variable domain, with the rest obtained from reference TRBV2 and TRBJ2-2, is as follows: EPEVTQTPSHQVTQMGQEVILRCVPISNHLYFYWYRQILGQKVEFLVSFYNNEISEKSEIFDDQFSVERPDGSNFTLKIRSTKLEDSAMYFCASSFKTGSNTGELFFGEGSRLTVL.

The chain joins TRBV18 to TRBJ1-6; no clear D gene. The CDR3 runs to 13 residues. Deletions cut 3 bases from V and 15 bases from J, with 15 bases between. Germline loops: CDR1 KGHSH, CDR2 LQKENI. CDR3 in DNA: TGTGCCAGCTCACCCGGGGTGGGTGACCTCCTCCACTTT. Protein sequence: CASSPGVGDLLHF.

The chain carries TRBV18 and TRBJ2-7, with 12 bases matching TRBD1. This CDR3 region has 13 residues. Trimming removed 5 bases from V and 10 bases from J; junction bases left unmatched: 6. Germline CDR1 reads KGHSH; CDR2 reads LQKENI. The CDR3 nucleotides read TGTGCCAGCTCATCGGGACAGGGGGCATTCCAGTACTTC. Translated: CASSSGQGAFQYF.

This chain uses TRBV28 with TRBJ1-5; maybe TRBD1 (6 bases). V was trimmed by 6 bases and J by 5 bases, leaving 20 bases between them. Germline assignment: CDR1 MDHEN and CDR2 SYDVKM. This CDR3 spans 16 amino acids. The CDR3 DNA reads TGTGCCAGCAGCGCGTTGGGGACACAAGTTTATCAGCCCCAGCATTTT. It specifies CASSALGTQVYQPQHF. The full variable domain, rest sourced from reference TRBV28 and TRBJ1-5, is DVKVTQSSRYLVKRTGEKVFLECVQDMDHENMFWYRQDPGLGLRLIYFSYDVKMKEKGDIPEGYSVSREKKERFSLILESASTNQTSMYLCASSALGTQVYQPQHFGDGTRLSIL.

The chain couples TRBV4-2 to TRBJ2-7; D unclear. From germline, CDR1 is LGHNA and CDR2 YNFKEQ. The V gene lost 0 bases and the J gene lost 3 bases, with 6 bases spanning the gap. This CDR3 region has 13 residues. The DNA of the CDR3 is TGTGCCAGCAGCCAAGAATACAGCTACGAGCAGTACTTC. Its protein product is CASSQEYSYEQYF.

Only one count was recorded for this clone. The genes are TRBV5-4 and TRBJ2-5; TRBD1 agrees at 8 bases. This CDR3 has 14 residues. Germline V CDR1 and CDR2: SGHNT, YYREEE (reference sequence). V lost 6 bases, J lost 4 bases, and 8 bases stayed unmatched. The CDR3 sequence is CASNPGGRGETQYF. DNA of the CDR3: TGTGCCAGCAACCCAGGGGGCAGGGGAGAGACCCAGTACTTC.

CDR3 DNA sequence: TGTGCCAGCAGCTTAAGACAGGGGACTGAAGCTTTCTTT. Protein product: CASSLRQGTEAFF. The chain links TRBV7-9 to TRBJ1-1, with TRBD1 matching 8 bases. CDR1 and CDR2 (germline): SEHNR, FQNEAQ (reference sequence). The CDR3 runs 13 residues. The trim removed 2 bases at V and 5 bases at J, leaving 1 base unmatched.

This sequence joins TRBV27 and TRBJ2-1, with D perhaps TRBD2 (5 bases). The length of the CDR3 is 13 residues. V was clipped by 0 bases and J by 15 bases, with 15 bases between them. CDR1 and CDR2 (germline): MNHEY, SMNVEV (reference sequence). The CDR3 DNA reads as TGTGCCAGCAGTTTATCGAGGGCCTCTGAGGGGTTCTTC. Its protein is CASSLSRASEGFF.

The chain joins TRBV9 to TRBJ2-2; weak D call: TRBD2 (6 bases). Trimming took off 3 bases at V and 3 bases at J, with 9 bases between the two ends. Germline V lookup: CDR1 SGDLS, CDR2 YYNGEE. The CDR3 covers 14 residues. The CDR3 DNA is TGTGCCAGCAGCGGGACTATCTACACCGGGGAGCTGTTTTTT. Amino acids: CASSGTIYTGELFF.

The J gene is TRBJ2-7, the V gene TRBV7-2; TRBD2 might be the D (5 bases). V was pared by 1 base and J by 2 bases, with 9 bases between. Germline V lookup: CDR1 SGHTA, CDR2 FQGNSA. There are 14 residues in the CDR3. The CDR3 DNA reads as TGTGCCAGCAGCTTAGGACCGGGGACCTACGAGCAGTACTTC. Translating gives CASSLGPGTYEQYF.

The chain joins TRBV10-2 to TRBJ2-1; the D is unclear. V lost 8 bases and J 3 bases, leaving 14 bases between the germline ends. The CDR3 is made up of 14 amino acids. Germline CDR1 and CDR2: WSHSY and SAAADI. CDR3 amino acids: CASSVNLGYNEQFF. The DNA of the CDR3 is TGCGCCAGCTCGGTGAATCTTGGCTACAATGAGCAGTTCTTC.

This rearrangement joins TRBV11-2 to TRBJ1-5, with a tentative D call TRBD1 (6 bases). This CDR3 spans 15 amino acids. Germline lookup yields CDR1 SGHAT and CDR2 FQNNGV. The V gene lost 3 bases and the J gene lost 9 bases, with 18 bases spanning the gap. The CDR3 sequence is CASSLDTGSGWPQHF. The CDR3, as DNA: TGTGCCAGCAGCTTGGACACAGGGTCAGGTTGGCCCCAGCATTTT.

This clone was seen a single time. The chain combines TRBV6-5 with TRBJ2-7, with TRBD2 matching 10 bases. V trimming: 10 bases; J trimming: 3 bases; junction bases outside the gene matches: 3. This CDR3 region has 12 residues. Germline values: CDR1 MNHEY, CDR2 SVGAGI. DNA of the CDR3: TGTGCCACCCGGACTAGCGGCTACGAGCAGTACTTC. It is translated as CATRTSGYEQYF.